The 22 T cell receptor beta chains listed next were all sequenced from one sample in a study of blood T cell repertoires in COVID-19. Some clones are missing from TCRdb's copy, which holds only in-frame ones; the method was immunoSEQ multiplex PCR. The table lists 310,000 or so clones, roughly 87% of them singletons. Source material: peripheral blood. The receptor source for this set is a man aged 25 to 40 with COVID-19, enrolled during active disease.

J is TRBJ2-5 and V is TRBV6-2 or TRBV6-3, with D possibly TRBD2 on 7 matching bases. Germline-derived CDR1 and CDR2 are MNHEY and SVGEGT. V was shortened by 4 bases and J by 4 bases, with 13 bases between the two germline ends. This CDR3 contains 14 residues. CDR3 nucleotides: TGTGCCAGCAGTTCGTGGGGGGGCTCAGAGACCCAGTACTTC. This codes for CASSSWGGSETQYF.

The chain joins TRBV3-1 (or the pseudogene TRBV3-2) to TRBJ1-4, with D possibly TRBD1 on 5 matching bases. Trimming took 5 bases from V and 8 from J, leaving 18 bases between them. The germline V gene encodes CDR1 LGHDT and CDR2 YNNKEL (reference sequence). This CDR3 has 15 residues. The CDR3 DNA follows: TGTGCCAGCAGCTTACGGACACCCCAAGCCGAAAAACTGTTTTTT. It translates to CASSLRTPQAEKLFF.

This chain joins TRBV28 and TRBJ1-1; TRBD1 aligns across 7 bases. The CDR3 runs to 16 residues. J was trimmed by 7 bases and V by 8 bases; bases with no gene match: 19. From germline, CDR1 is MDHEN and CDR2 SYDVKM. Here the CDR3 DNA reads TGTGCCAGCCCGAGAACTATAACCGGGACAGTAAGTGAAGCTTTCTTT. Translating gives CASPRTITGTVSEAFF.

The chain recombines TRBV7-8 with TRBJ2-6, with D maybe TRBD1 (5 bases). The V end was cut by 5 bases, the J end by 3 bases, with 17 bases between. Looked up from germline, CDR1 is SGHVS and CDR2 is FQNEAQ. This CDR3 region has 17 residues. The CDR3 here is CASSVWGQGYGANVLTF. Written as DNA, the CDR3 is TGTGCCAGCAGCGTTTGGGGCCAGGGCTATGGGGCCAACGTCCTGACTTTC.

The rearrangement joins TRBV3-1 (or the pseudogene TRBV3-2) to TRBJ2-1, with D tentatively TRBD1 (6 bases). The V end was cut by 1 base, the J end by 8 bases, with 18 bases between. This CDR3 is built from 16 residues. Germline CDR1 reads LGHDT; CDR2 reads YNNKEL (reference sequence). CDR3 in DNA: TGTGCCAGCAGCCAAGGAGGCAGGGGTTATGGCGATGAGCAGTTCTTC. This gives the protein CASSQGGRGYGDEQFF.

The V gene is TRBV11-3, the J gene TRBJ1-3; perhaps TRBD1 as D (5 bases). This CDR3 has 14 residues. The V gene's germline CDR1 is SGHNT and CDR2 YENEEA. V was clipped by 5 bases and J by 1 base, with 9 bases between them. The DNA of the CDR3 is TGTGCCAGCAGCCCGGCAGGGTCTGGAAACACCATATATTTT. It yields the protein CASSPAGSGNTIYF.

The chain links TRBV18 to TRBJ2-1; the match to TRBD2 covers 11 bases. V lost 3 bases, J lost 4 bases, and 5 bases stayed unmatched. The germline V gene has CDR1 KGHSH and CDR2 LQKENI. The CDR3 covers 16 residues. CDR3 bases: TGTGCCAGCTCACCGCTAACTAGCGGGAGTTACAATGAGCAGTTCTTC. Translating gives CASSPLTSGSYNEQFF.

The J gene is TRBJ1-3, the V gene TRBV9; 7 bases align to TRBD1. Germline V gene lookup returns CDR1 SGDLS and CDR2 YYNGEE. The V segment lost 0 bases and the J segment 3 bases; nucleotides outside the gene matches: 12. This CDR3 is 18 amino acids long. The CDR3 sequence is CASSVGGQGVSYGNTIYF. The DNA of the CDR3 is TGTGCCAGCAGCGTAGGAGGGCAGGGGGTCTCCTATGGAAACACCATATATTTT.

The rearrangement uses TRBV28 and TRBJ1-3; 7 bases map to TRBD1. Trimming took 2 bases from V and 2 from J; bases not matched to a gene: 3. In germline, CDR1 is MDHEN, CDR2 SYDVKM. The CDR3 is 15 amino acids. DNA for the CDR3: TGTGCCAGCAGTTTAGCAGGGGGTACTGGAAACACCATATATTTT. Translating gives CASSLAGGTGNTIYF.

The rearrangement links TRBV9 to TRBJ1-1, with D hard to call. The CDR3 runs 16 residues. Trimming took off 0 bases at V and 3 bases at J, with 15 bases between the two ends. Germline lookup yields CDR1 SGDLS and CDR2 YYNGEE. CDR3: CASSVDSQLEHTEAFF. The CDR3 bases are TGTGCCAGCAGCGTAGATTCCCAGCTGGAGCACACTGAAGCTTTCTTT.

V is TRBV2 and J is TRBJ2-1, with TRBD2 matching over 9 bases. Unmatched junction bases numbered 9, after V lost 3 bases and J lost 0 bases. This CDR3 spans 18 amino acids. Per the germline V gene, CDR1 is SNHLY and CDR2 is FYNNEI. The CDR3 sequence: CASSERLAGRLSYNEQFF. In DNA, the CDR3 is TGTGCCAGCAGTGAGAGGCTAGCGGGGCGCCTCTCCTACAATGAGCAGTTCTTC.

DNA of the CDR3: TGTGCCAGCTCACAACAGACAGGGGGAGATGAAAAACTGTTTTTT. Amino acids: CASSQQTGGDEKLFF. The rearrangement uses TRBV18 and TRBJ1-4; 9 bases agree with TRBD1. CDR3 length: 15 residues. CDR1 and CDR2 from the germline V gene are KGHSH and LQKENI. The junction had 6 bases not matched to a gene; V was cut back by 4 bases and J by 6 bases.

The chain recombines TRBV9 with TRBJ2-2, with TRBD1 matching 8 bases. Trimming took 1 base from V and 1 from J; bases not matched to a gene: 6. This CDR3 spans 17 amino acids. Germline CDR1 SGDLS, CDR2 YYNGEE. For the CDR3, the DNA is TGTGCCAGCAGCGTACGCAGGGGGCCGATGAACACCGGGGAGCTGTTTTTT. It yields the protein CASSVRRGPMNTGELFF. The variable domain in full, completed from reference TRBV9 and TRBJ2-2, reads DSGVTQTPKHLITATGQRVTLRCSPRSGDLSVYWYQQSLDQGLQFLIQYYNGEERAKGNILERFSAQQFPDLHSELNLSSLELGDSALYFCASSVRRGPMNTGELFFGEGSRLTVL.

The gene calls are TRBV7-9 and TRBJ2-7; 8 bases map to TRBD1. Germline V lookup: CDR1 SEHNR, CDR2 FQNEAQ (reference sequence). CDR3 length equals 15 residues. The J segment lost 7 bases and the V segment lost 4 bases, leaving 12 bases of the junction unmatched. CDR3 in DNA: TGTGCCAGCAGCTCCGGCAGGACAGGGTTTCAAGAGCAGTACTTC. Translating it yields CASSSGRTGFQEQYF.

The chain recombines TRBV11-2 with TRBJ2-1, with 14 bases that match TRBD2. In germline, CDR1 is SGHAT, CDR2 FQNNGV. With V trimmed by 1 base and J by 7 bases, 6 bases remained unmatched. The CDR3 is 17 amino acids. CDR3 sequence (DNA): TGTGCCAGCAGCTTAGTAGGGACTAGCGGGAGTCTAAATGAGCAGTTCTTC. It translates to CASSLVGTSGSLNEQFF.

The chain combines TRBV30 with TRBJ2-7; TRBD1 agrees at 7 bases. The CDR3 spans 13 residues. Trimming cost V 0 bases and J 6 bases; bases outside gene matches: 5. Germline V lookup: CDR1 GTSNPN, CDR2 SVGIG (reference sequence). CDR3 sequence reads: CAWSVRQGSEQYF. The CDR3 bases are TGTGCCTGGAGTGTCCGACAGGGAAGCGAGCAGTACTTC.

The rearrangement links TRBV9 to TRBJ2-5, with a possible D match to TRBD1 (5 bases). Trimming removed 4 bases from V and 2 bases from J, with 15 bases in between. There are 15 residues in the CDR3. Per germline, CDR1 SGDLS and CDR2 YYNGEE. The CDR3 protein is CASSPRQSPQETQYF. CDR3 DNA sequence: TGTGCCAGCAGCCCGAGACAGTCGCCGCAAGAGACCCAGTACTTC.

CDR3 sequence (DNA): TGTGCCGTCCATCGGACAGAGAATCAGCCCCAGCATTTT. Residues: CAVHRTENQPQHF. The chain joins TRBV24-1 to TRBJ1-5; D is perhaps TRBD1 (6 bases). The germline V gene encodes CDR1 KGHDR and CDR2 SFDVKD. CDR3 length: 13 amino acids. The V gene lost 12 bases and the J gene lost 4 bases, with 15 bases spanning the gap.

The J gene is TRBJ2-2, the V gene TRBV5-4; 7 bases fit TRBD2. The CDR3 totals 15 residues. Trimming at V came to 5 bases and at J to 4 bases, leaving 8 bases not matched to a gene. Germline loops: CDR1 SGHNT, CDR2 YYREEE (reference sequence). CDR3 coding DNA: TGTGCCAGCAGTTATCCCGGGACTATCACCGGGGAGCTGTTTTTT. It is translated as CASSYPGTITGELFF.

This chain connects TRBV11-2 to TRBJ1-1; D unclear. Between the trimmed V and J ends, which lost 1 base and 10 bases, there was a span of 10 bases. Germline CDR1 is SGHAT and CDR2 is FQNNGV. The CDR3 is 12 residues long. CDR3 nucleotide sequence: TGTGCCAGCAGCTTAGTAGGTCCTAGAGCTTTCTTT. It specifies CASSLVGPRAFF.

The chain uses TRBV7-2 and TRBJ2-1; D is undetermined. Between the trimmed V and J ends, which lost 3 bases and 7 bases, there was a span of 13 bases. The CDR3 runs 14 residues. Germline CDR1 SGHTA, CDR2 FQGNSA. CDR3 DNA sequence: TGTGCCAGCAGCTTCCTAACCCAATTGAATGAGCAGTTCTTC. This gives the protein CASSFLTQLNEQFF. Full variable domain (outside the CDR3, taken from reference TRBV7-2 and TRBJ2-1): GAGVSQSPSNKVTEKGKDVELRCDPISGHTALYWYRQSLGQGLEFLIYFQGNSAPDKSGLPSDRFSAERTGGSVSTLTIQRTQQEDSAVYLCASSFLTQLNEQFFGPGTRLTVL.

This clone has a single count. Here the CDR3 reads CARVTGGVKCYGYTF. DNA for the CDR3: TGTGCCAGAGTGACAGGGGGCGTAAAGTGCTATGGCTACACCTTC. V is TRBV5-3 and J is TRBJ1-2; 10 bases agree with TRBD1. TRBV5-3 is an open reading frame, and its role is uncertain. V was clipped by 7 bases and J by 4 bases; unmatched bases: 10. There are 15 residues in the CDR3.